A selection of T cell receptor beta chains follows, all from one sample in a study of T cell responses to AZD1222 COVID-19 vaccine. Clones were read by immunoSEQ multiplex PCR, and TCRdb kept only the in-frame ones, dropping some. Among some 86,000 clones listed, about nine tenths were seen once. The sequences come from peripheral blood, collected 28 days after the second AZD1222 dose. The receptors here all came from an adult who received the AZD1222 COVID-19 vaccine. Both conserved end residues are part of each CDR3. The order of the fields is J gene, CDR3 length, V gene, clone size, D gene, CDR3 DNA, CDR3 protein. A D gene is named only where the DNA matches it firmly. Part of the rows lack a size; the others show once, few, many or a class for expanded clones.

j_gene: TRBJ1-5; len: 14; v_gene: TRBV5-1; abundance: NA; d_gene: NA; CDR3nt: TGCGCCAGCAGTCCCACAGGTTTAAATCAGCCCCAGCATTTT; CDR3aa: CASSPTGLNQPQHF
j_gene: TRBJ1-1; len: 16; v_gene: TRBV11-2; abundance: NA; d_gene: TRBD1; CDR3nt: TGTGCCAGCAGATCGGTGGCAGGGGGCGCGGGGACTGAAGCTTTCTTT; CDR3aa: CASRSVAGGAGTEAFF
j_gene: TRBJ2-5; len: 13; v_gene: TRBV30; abundance: NA; d_gene: NA; CDR3nt: TGTGCCTGGAGTGGTAGTAGTGAAGAGACCCAGTACTTC; CDR3aa: CAWSGSSEETQYF
j_gene: TRBJ2-5; len: 14; v_gene: TRBV3-1/TRBV3-2; abundance: NA; d_gene: NA; CDR3nt: TGTGCCAGCAGCCAAGGCCCTTACCAAGAGACCCAGTACTTC; CDR3aa: CASSQGPYQETQYF
j_gene: TRBJ1-2; len: 14; v_gene: TRBV14; abundance: NA; d_gene: NA; CDR3nt: TGTGCCAGCAGCCAAGAAGGCAGGGGTTTTGGCTACACCTTC; CDR3aa: CASSQEGRGFGYTF
j_gene: TRBJ2-7; len: 14; v_gene: TRBV6-5; abundance: NA; d_gene: TRBD1; CDR3nt: TGTGCCAGCAGTTGGGGACAGCAAACCTACGAGCAGTACTTC; CDR3aa: CASSWGQQTYEQYF
j_gene: TRBJ1-2; len: 14; v_gene: TRBV28; abundance: NA; d_gene: NA; CDR3nt: TGTGCCAGCAGTTTGGTTTCGTGGGGCGGTGGCTACACCTTC; CDR3aa: CASSLVSWGGGYTF
j_gene: TRBJ2-5; len: 12; v_gene: TRBV5-1; abundance: NA; d_gene: NA; CDR3nt: TGCGCCAGCAGCGCTACAGAAGAGACCCAGTACTTC; CDR3aa: CASSATEETQYF
j_gene: TRBJ1-2; len: 16; v_gene: TRBV4-1; abundance: NA; d_gene: TRBD1; CDR3nt: TGCGCCAGCAGCCACGAGACAGGGCCATCTAACTATGGCTACACCTTC; CDR3aa: CASSHETGPSNYGYTF
j_gene: TRBJ1-2; len: 13; v_gene: TRBV12-3/TRBV12-4; abundance: NA; d_gene: NA; CDR3nt: TGTGCCAGCAGTTTGCGACAGTTAAGCGGCTACACCTTC; CDR3aa: CASSLRQLSGYTF
j_gene: TRBJ1-2; len: 13; v_gene: TRBV19; abundance: NA; d_gene: TRBD1; CDR3nt: TGTGCCACTAACAGACAGGGCACTGGTGGCTACACCTTC; CDR3aa: CATNRQGTGGYTF
j_gene: TRBJ2-2; len: 15; v_gene: TRBV30; abundance: NA; d_gene: TRBD2; CDR3nt: TGTGCCTGGAGTGTTAGCGGGAGGGCCAGTGGGGAGCTGTTTTTT; CDR3aa: CAWSVSGRASGELFF
j_gene: TRBJ1-1; len: 13; v_gene: TRBV6-5; abundance: NA; d_gene: NA; CDR3nt: TGTGCCAGTGCGGGCCGGTCAGGGGCTGAAGCTTTCTTT; CDR3aa: CASAGRSGAEAFF
j_gene: TRBJ2-7; len: 14; v_gene: TRBV27; abundance: NA; d_gene: NA; CDR3nt: TGTGCCAGCAGTTGGACGCGGGGAACCTACGAGCAGTACTTC; CDR3aa: CASSWTRGTYEQYF
j_gene: TRBJ1-2; len: 12; v_gene: TRBV9; abundance: NA; d_gene: TRBD1; CDR3nt: TGTGCCAGCAGCGGGACAGGGAATGGCTACACCTTC; CDR3aa: CASSGTGNGYTF
j_gene: TRBJ2-7; len: 18; v_gene: TRBV15; abundance: NA; d_gene: TRBD1; CDR3nt: TGTGCCACCAGCAGAGATTGGGTCGGGACAGGGTCACCCTACGAGCAGTACTTC; CDR3aa: CATSRDWVGTGSPYEQYF
j_gene: TRBJ2-5; len: 17; v_gene: TRBV3-1/TRBV3-2; abundance: NA; d_gene: TRBD2; CDR3nt: TGTGCCAGCAGCCAAGATTCCGGACTAGCGGGAGTGGAGACCCAGTACTTC; CDR3aa: CASSQDSGLAGVETQYF
j_gene: TRBJ2-5; len: 17; v_gene: TRBV5-1; abundance: NA; d_gene: TRBD2; CDR3nt: TGCGCCAGCAGCTTGGAACGCCTAGCGGGGGGACAAGAGACCCAGTACTTC; CDR3aa: CASSLERLAGGQETQYF
j_gene: TRBJ2-1; len: 16; v_gene: TRBV19; abundance: NA; d_gene: TRBD2; CDR3nt: TGTGCCAGTAGCCCCCCCGGGGCGGGAGTAAACAATGAGCAGTTCTTC; CDR3aa: CASSPPGAGVNNEQFF
j_gene: TRBJ1-1; len: 13; v_gene: TRBV7-8; abundance: NA; d_gene: NA; CDR3nt: TGTGCCAGCAGCTTAACCCGCGACACTGAAGCTTTCTTT; CDR3aa: CASSLTRDTEAFF
j_gene: TRBJ2-5; len: 14; v_gene: TRBV11-2; abundance: once; d_gene: NA; CDR3nt: TGTGCCAGCAGCCCGGACTGGGGACAAGAGACCCAGTACTTC; CDR3aa: CASSPDWGQETQYF
j_gene: TRBJ1-5; len: 15; v_gene: TRBV15; abundance: NA; d_gene: NA; CDR3nt: TGTGCCACCAGCAGAGGAAGTGAGGGGCATCAGCCCCAGCATTTT; CDR3aa: CATSRGSEGHQPQHF
j_gene: TRBJ1-3; len: 13; v_gene: TRBV28; abundance: NA; d_gene: NA; CDR3nt: TGTGCCAGCAGTTTTCAGGGACTAAACACCATATATTTT; CDR3aa: CASSFQGLNTIYF
j_gene: TRBJ1-2; len: 16; v_gene: TRBV6-1; abundance: NA; d_gene: NA; CDR3nt: TGTGCCAGCAGTGATACCTGGGGCAGCCCTAACTATGGCTACACCTTC; CDR3aa: CASSDTWGSPNYGYTF
j_gene: TRBJ2-2; len: 15; v_gene: TRBV10-2; abundance: NA; d_gene: TRBD2; CDR3nt: TGCGCCAGCAGTGAGTCGATGCGGGGGGCCGGGGAGCTGTTTTTT; CDR3aa: CASSESMRGAGELFF
j_gene: TRBJ2-2; len: 17; v_gene: TRBV28; abundance: NA; d_gene: NA; CDR3nt: TGTGCCAGCAGCCCCTCCATTAGACAGGAACGGGTCGGGGAGCTGTTTTTT; CDR3aa: CASSPSIRQERVGELFF
j_gene: TRBJ1-5; len: 16; v_gene: TRBV19; abundance: NA; d_gene: NA; CDR3nt: TGTGCCAGTAGCGCGCAGGGGAATAAACGCAATCAGCCCCAGCATTTT; CDR3aa: CASSAQGNKRNQPQHF
j_gene: TRBJ1-1; len: 16; v_gene: TRBV11-2; abundance: NA; d_gene: TRBD1; CDR3nt: TGTGCCAGCAGCTCGCCTGCGGGACAGTTGAACACTGAAGCTTTCTTT; CDR3aa: CASSSPAGQLNTEAFF
j_gene: TRBJ2-1; len: 11; v_gene: TRBV20-1; abundance: NA; d_gene: NA; CDR3nt: TGCAGTGCTCCCCATATCAATGAGCAGTTCTTC; CDR3aa: CSAPHINEQFF
j_gene: TRBJ1-1; len: 18; v_gene: TRBV4-2; abundance: NA; d_gene: TRBD1; CDR3nt: TGTGCCAGCAGCCAAGAAATGGGGACAGGGGGGGTGGACACTGAAGCTTTCTTT; CDR3aa: CASSQEMGTGGVDTEAFF
j_gene: TRBJ2-2; len: 12; v_gene: TRBV19; abundance: NA; d_gene: TRBD1; CDR3nt: TGTGCCAGTAGCAGGGGGCCCGGGGAGCTGTTTTTT; CDR3aa: CASSRGPGELFF
j_gene: TRBJ1-1; len: 16; v_gene: TRBV4-2; abundance: NA; d_gene: NA; CDR3nt: TGTGCCAGCAGCCAAGATTTCGCAGGGCTGTACACTGAAGCTTTCTTT; CDR3aa: CASSQDFAGLYTEAFF
j_gene: TRBJ2-1; len: 17; v_gene: TRBV11-2; abundance: NA; d_gene: TRBD2; CDR3nt: TGTGCCAGCAGCTTAGATCGTAGAAGCGGGGATTACAATGAGCAGTTCTTC; CDR3aa: CASSLDRRSGDYNEQFF
j_gene: TRBJ1-2; len: 15; v_gene: TRBV6-5; abundance: NA; d_gene: NA; CDR3nt: TGTGCCAGCAGTCCTGAGACAGGCACCAACTATGGCTACACCTTC; CDR3aa: CASSPETGTNYGYTF
j_gene: TRBJ2-1; len: 15; v_gene: TRBV9; abundance: once; d_gene: TRBD1; CDR3nt: TGTGCCAGCACCAGACTGGGACAGGGGGCCGATGAGCAGTTCTTC; CDR3aa: CASTRLGQGADEQFF
j_gene: TRBJ1-1; len: 16; v_gene: TRBV5-4; abundance: NA; d_gene: NA; CDR3nt: TGTGCCAGCAGCTCGGACAGTCTAATAATGAACACTGAAGCTTTCTTT; CDR3aa: CASSSDSLIMNTEAFF
j_gene: TRBJ1-2; len: 12; v_gene: TRBV12-3/TRBV12-4; abundance: NA; d_gene: NA; CDR3nt: TGTGCCAGCAGCTACACCGGGTATGGCTACACCTTC; CDR3aa: CASSYTGYGYTF
j_gene: TRBJ2-2; len: 16; v_gene: TRBV4-2; abundance: NA; d_gene: NA; CDR3nt: TGTGCCAGCAGCCAATCCGTCTTGCAGTACACCGGGGAGCTGTTTTTT; CDR3aa: CASSQSVLQYTGELFF
j_gene: TRBJ2-7; len: 14; v_gene: TRBV5-4; abundance: NA; d_gene: TRBD2; CDR3nt: TGTGCCAGCAGCTTTGGTAGCGGGAGCTACGAGCAGTACTTC; CDR3aa: CASSFGSGSYEQYF
j_gene: TRBJ1-3; len: 15; v_gene: TRBV3-1/TRBV3-2; abundance: once; d_gene: TRBD1; CDR3nt: TGTGCCAGCAGCCACGACAGGGACCCTGGAAACACCATATATTTT; CDR3aa: CASSHDRDPGNTIYF
j_gene: TRBJ2-1; len: 17; v_gene: TRBV28; abundance: NA; d_gene: NA; CDR3nt: TGTGCCAGCAGTTTAAACGAAGGACCTCACTCCTACAATGAGCAGTTCTTC; CDR3aa: CASSLNEGPHSYNEQFF
j_gene: TRBJ2-7; len: 15; v_gene: TRBV28; abundance: NA; d_gene: NA; CDR3nt: TGTGCCACCCTTATAGGGGGAGGCCGATTAGGAGAGCAGTACTTC; CDR3aa: CATLIGGGRLGEQYF
j_gene: TRBJ1-3; len: 18; v_gene: TRBV25-1; abundance: NA; d_gene: NA; CDR3nt: TGTGCCAGCAGTGAATATGGGGCCCTCGGGGGTACAGGAAACACCATATATTTT; CDR3aa: CASSEYGALGGTGNTIYF
j_gene: TRBJ2-7; len: 15; v_gene: TRBV7-7; abundance: NA; d_gene: TRBD1; CDR3nt: TGTGCTAGCAGCTCCACACAGGGGGCGGTCGGCGAGCAGTACTTC; CDR3aa: CASSSTQGAVGEQYF
j_gene: TRBJ2-7; len: 16; v_gene: TRBV5-1; abundance: NA; d_gene: TRBD2; CDR3nt: TGCGCCAGCAGCCCCGGATCGACTAGCGGAACCTACGAGCAGTACTTC; CDR3aa: CASSPGSTSGTYEQYF
j_gene: TRBJ1-3; len: 17; v_gene: TRBV5-1; abundance: NA; d_gene: NA; CDR3nt: TGCGCCAGCAGCTTGTCAGCAGGGCGCTACTCTGGAAACACCATATATTTT; CDR3aa: CASSLSAGRYSGNTIYF
j_gene: TRBJ2-2; len: 16; v_gene: TRBV24-1; abundance: NA; d_gene: TRBD2; CDR3nt: TGTGCCACCAGTGATTTGGCGGGAGTCGGCACCGGGGAGCTGTTTTTT; CDR3aa: CATSDLAGVGTGELFF
j_gene: TRBJ1-4; len: 15; v_gene: TRBV6-5; abundance: NA; d_gene: NA; CDR3nt: TGTGCCAGCACCGGGAAGGGTGCAACTAATGAAAAACTGTTTTTT; CDR3aa: CASTGKGATNEKLFF
j_gene: TRBJ1-1; len: 12; v_gene: TRBV28; abundance: NA; d_gene: NA; CDR3nt: TGTGCCAGCAGGCTTGCCCAAAGGTATGCTTTCTTT; CDR3aa: CASRLAQRYAFF
j_gene: TRBJ2-5; len: 13; v_gene: TRBV5-1; abundance: NA; d_gene: NA; CDR3nt: TGCGCCAGCAGCTTGGGTGGGGGAGAGACCCAGTACTTC; CDR3aa: CASSLGGGETQYF
j_gene: TRBJ1-2; len: 16; v_gene: TRBV4-2; abundance: once; d_gene: TRBD1; CDR3nt: TGTGCCAGCAGCCAAGATAGGCAGGGGGCGTTAGGTGGCTACACCTTC; CDR3aa: CASSQDRQGALGGYTF
j_gene: TRBJ2-1; len: 14; v_gene: TRBV5-4; abundance: NA; d_gene: NA; CDR3nt: TGTGCCAGCAGCTTCCGGGACTCTTACAATGAGCAGTTCTTC; CDR3aa: CASSFRDSYNEQFF
j_gene: TRBJ2-7; len: 13; v_gene: TRBV4-3; abundance: NA; d_gene: NA; CDR3nt: TGCGCCAGCAGTCGAGGACAGTCCTACGAGCAGTACTTC; CDR3aa: CASSRGQSYEQYF